This TCR beta chain was documented in a study of human T cells and chemical hapten exposure. Study at large: Largely, small differences in pooled library volume made per-sample TCR yields vary. General study results and limits: PT1 expanded TCR counts and patch test score were linked, and their correlation was positive. Having alopecia, donors may respond immunologically unlike healthy people.

The time point: pre-sensitization, week 0. Regarding treatment: therapeutic diphenylcyclopropenone sensitization with weekly scalp DPC. Those who donated were patients with alopecia, 18 to 70 years of age, and suitable for DPC. MiXCR, applied by TCRdb to the RACE reads, yields one record per CDR3 protein. This sample yields some 250,000 distinct CDR3 sequences, of which roughly 8% are seen a single time; 0.9% to 1.5% belongs to the top ten. Germline V gene lookup returns CDR1 MNHEY and CDR2 SVGEGT. V was trimmed by 0 bases and J by 2 bases, leaving 5 bases between them. CDR3 length equals 13 residues. This clonotype came up a few times. No antigen is known for it.

This receptor was obtained from a young man with alopecia areata. Some clones in this sample may be carry-over from other donors' samples. V is TRBV6-2 or TRBV6-3 and J is TRBJ2-7; D remains unclear. The sample was whole blood, taken in connection with sensitization to the hapten diphenylcyclopropenone (DPC). The DNA of the CDR3 is TGTGCCAGCAGTTACTCAAACACCTACGAGCAGTACTTC. Amino acids: CASSYSNTYEQYF.